The clone carrying this TCR beta chain was found a few times. The antigen is not known. The data were produced by immunoSEQ multiplex PCR, yet TCRdb's version contains in-frame clones alone and is incomplete. The sample includes 150,000 to 190,000 clones, 90% to 95% seen only once; the top ten take around 0.28%. These data originate in a study of OX40 agonist ivuxolimab in advanced cancers. Patients were ruled out by autoimmune disease history or systemic immunosuppression. The study's findings and limits: Dose levels from 0.1 to 3.0 mg/kg saw CD4+ and CD8+ blood T cells expand clonally by week 6. Among T cells, CD8+ cells averaged more expanded clones than CD4+ cells.

The CDR3 runs 13 residues. Germline V gene lookup returns CDR1 SNHLY and CDR2 FYNNEI. V gave up 4 bases and J gave up 9 bases; unmatched junction bases: 3. The rearrangement links TRBV2 to TRBJ1-6; TRBD1 agrees at 7 bases. This material consisted of CD4+ or CD8+ T cells sorted from blood, taken in a trial of the OX40 agonist ivuxolimab. This TCR was recovered from an adult with an advanced solid tumor such as melanoma, head and neck, liver or kidney cancer. CDR3 loop: CASSVQGGSPLHF. DNA for the CDR3: TGTGCCAGCAGTGTTCAGGGGGGTTCACCCCTCCACTTT. Based on the CDR3 plus reference TRBV2 and TRBJ1-6, the full variable domain is EPEVTQTPSHQVTQMGQEVILRCVPISNHLYFYWYRQILGQKVEFLVSFYNNEISEKSEIFDDQFSVERPDGSNFTLKIRSTKLEDSAMYFCASSVQGGSPLHFGNGTRLTVT.